The sequence of this T cell receptor beta chain was determined in a study of OX40 agonist ivuxolimab in advanced cancers. Worth noting for this clone: Antigen: not known.

Profiled with immunoSEQ multiplex PCR; TCRdb holds only in-frame clones, not every one. The table lists roughly 48,000 clones, 83% of them singletons. The CDR3 is 13 amino acids. V was clipped by 3 bases and J by 7 bases, with 10 bases between them. From germline, CDR1 is LGHNA and CDR2 YSLEER. Study conclusions and caveats: CD4+ and CD8+ T cells in blood underwent clonal expansion by week 6 at 0.1 to 3.0 mg/kg. Partial responders at 0.1-3.0 mg/kg had among the lowest clonal expansion.

This material consisted of CD4+ or CD8+ T cells sorted from blood, taken in a trial of the OX40 agonist ivuxolimab. The rearrangement uses TRBV4-3 and TRBJ1-3; D remains unclear. This TCR derives from an adult with an advanced solid tumor such as melanoma, head and neck, liver or kidney cancer. The CDR3: CASSQGNRNTIYF. For the CDR3, the DNA is TGCGCCAGCAGCCAGGGGAACCGGAACACCATATATTTT.